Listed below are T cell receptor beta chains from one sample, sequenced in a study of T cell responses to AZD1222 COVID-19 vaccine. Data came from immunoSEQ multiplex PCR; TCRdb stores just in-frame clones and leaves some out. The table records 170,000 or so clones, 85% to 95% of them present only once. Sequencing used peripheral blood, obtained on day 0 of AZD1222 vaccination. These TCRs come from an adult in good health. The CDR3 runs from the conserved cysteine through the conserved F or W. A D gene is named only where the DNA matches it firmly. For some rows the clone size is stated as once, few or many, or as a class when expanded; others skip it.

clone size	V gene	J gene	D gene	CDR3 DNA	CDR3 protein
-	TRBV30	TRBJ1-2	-	TGTGCCTGGAGTGTGTCCGGACTATATGGCTACACCTTC	CAWSVSGLYGYTF
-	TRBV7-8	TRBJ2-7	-	TGTGCCAGCGGGCCCGCTTCCTACGAGCAGTACTTC	CASGPASYEQYF
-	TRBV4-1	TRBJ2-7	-	TGCGCCAGCAGCCAATCTAGCTACGAGCAGTACTTC	CASSQSSYEQYF
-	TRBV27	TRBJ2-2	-	TGTGCCAGCAGTCCGGACGGCGGGGAGCTGTTTTTT	CASSPDGGELFF
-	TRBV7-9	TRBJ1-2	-	TGTGCCAGCAATATCGCGGGCCAGAATTATGGCTACACCTTC	CASNIAGQNYGYTF
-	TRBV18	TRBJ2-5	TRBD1	TGTGCCAGCTCTATAGGGACAGGGCAAGAGACCCAGTACTTC	CASSIGTGQETQYF
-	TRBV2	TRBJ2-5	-	TGTGCCAGCAGTGACGGAGGACAGATGAGGGAGACCCAGTACTTC	CASSDGGQMRETQYF
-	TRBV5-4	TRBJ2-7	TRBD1	TGTGCCAGCAGCTTGAAACCGGGACAGTCTCGCGAGCAGTACTTC	CASSLKPGQSREQYF
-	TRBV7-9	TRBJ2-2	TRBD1	TGTGCCAGCAGCTTAGGATCGGGACAGTCGACTTCCACCGGGGAGCTGTTTTTT	CASSLGSGQSTSTGELFF
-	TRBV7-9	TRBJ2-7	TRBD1	TGTGCCAGCAGCTCGACCGACAGGGGGCTACCCTCCTACGAGCAGTACTTC	CASSSTDRGLPSYEQYF
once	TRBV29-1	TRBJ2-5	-	TGCAGCGGGTGGGGGCTTCAAGAGACCCAGTACTTC	CSGWGLQETQYF
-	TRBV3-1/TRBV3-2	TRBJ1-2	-	TGTGCCAGCAGCCAAGATATGCCGGGGGTGGAGGGCTACACCTTC	CASSQDMPGVEGYTF
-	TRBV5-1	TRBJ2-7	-	TGCGCCAGCAGCTTGGTGGGCAGGGATGACGAGCAGTACTTC	CASSLVGRDDEQYF
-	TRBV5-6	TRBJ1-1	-	TGTGCCAGCAGCGGAGCTTTGGGAGACATGAACACTGAAGCTTTCTTT	CASSGALGDMNTEAFF
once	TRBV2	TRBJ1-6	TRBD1	TGTGCCAGCAGTGTATCCAGGGGGTCCCTTAGCTCCTATAATTCACCCCTCCACTTT	CASSVSRGSLSSYNSPLHF
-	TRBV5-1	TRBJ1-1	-	TGCGCCAGCAGCTTACGACAGCACACTGAAGCTTTCTTT	CASSLRQHTEAFF
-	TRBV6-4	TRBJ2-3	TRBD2	TGTGCCAGCAGTGACTCGAGCGGGGGGGGAGATACGCAGTATTTT	CASSDSSGGGDTQYF
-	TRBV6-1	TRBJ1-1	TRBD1	TGTGCCAGCAGTGACAACACAGGGGTTACTGAAGCTTTCTTT	CASSDNTGVTEAFF
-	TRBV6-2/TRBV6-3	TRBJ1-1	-	TGTGCCAGCAGTTACTCAAGGGGGTCGGACACTGAAGCTTTCTTT	CASSYSRGSDTEAFF
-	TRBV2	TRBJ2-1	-	TGTGCCAGCAGGGTTGGATACAATGAGCAGTTCTTC	CASRVGYNEQFF
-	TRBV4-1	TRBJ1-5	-	TGCGCCAGCAGCCAATTTACAGGGAATCAGCCCCAGCATTTT	CASSQFTGNQPQHF
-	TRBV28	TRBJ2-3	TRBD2	TGTGCCAGCAGTTCCGCCGGACTAGCTACAGATACGCAGTATTTT	CASSSAGLATDTQYF
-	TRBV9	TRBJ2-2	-	TGTGCCAGCAGCGTAGTTGGAGGGCTCCTTGGGGGCGGGGAGCTGTTTTTT	CASSVVGGLLGGGELFF
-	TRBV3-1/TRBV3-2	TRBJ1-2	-	TGTGCCAGCAGCCTCCGGGGGAGGCCGCCCCAATATGGCTACACCTTC	CASSLRGRPPQYGYTF
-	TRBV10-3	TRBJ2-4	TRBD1	TGTGCCATCAGCCCGGACAGGGTATCAAACATTCAGTACTTC	CAISPDRVSNIQYF
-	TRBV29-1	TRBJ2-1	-	TGCAGCGTTGAAGGGGACACCGGCGGCAATGAGCAGTTCTTC	CSVEGDTGGNEQFF
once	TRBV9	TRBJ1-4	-	TGTGCCAGCAGCGTAGGACATGGATTCGGTGAAAAACTGTTTTTT	CASSVGHGFGEKLFF
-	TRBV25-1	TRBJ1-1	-	TGTGCCAGCAGTCCCCGGCGGGGGAGGGCTGAAGCTTTCTTT	CASSPRRGRAEAFF
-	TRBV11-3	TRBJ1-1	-	TGTGCCAGCAGCTTAAGCATGAACACTGAAGCTTTCTTT	CASSLSMNTEAFF